This T cell receptor (beta chain) was retrieved from a study of T cell repertoires in cytomegalovirus infection. TCRdb reprocessed the reads with MiXCR, giving one entry per CDR3 protein. The sample consists of some 97,000 distinct CDR3 sequences, 23% of them appearing once. In regard to this clonotype: The antigen is unknown.

Looked up from germline, CDR1 is SGHRS and CDR2 is YFSETQ. The CDR3 runs 14 residues. With 5 bases removed from V and 6 bases from J, the gap between germline ends came to 14 bases. Study conclusions and caveats: Of the TCR beta families, the public ones yielded a cumulative frequency that identified carriers of CMV plus the relevant HLA. Predominance within the ex vivo response was attributable to HLA-C-restricted CMV-specific TCR beta clonotypes.

This chain connects TRBV5-1 to TRBJ2-2; D remains unclear. The source of this sequence is a human donor in good health (CMV status not recorded). Some clones in this sample may be carry-over from other donors' samples. The material sequenced was CD8+ T cells from PBMCs. The CDR3 here is CASREPQGPGELFF. Written as DNA, the CDR3 is TGCGCCAGCAGAGAACCGCAAGGTCCCGGGGAGCTGTTTTTT.